The T cell receptor beta chain under discussion was sequenced for a study of CD8 T cells in ankylosing spondylitis. The CDR3 sequence is 15 residues long. Germline CDR1 reads MNHEY; CDR2 reads SMNVEV (reference sequence). Trimming at V came to 8 bases and at J to 4 bases, leaving 8 bases not matched to a gene. This clonotype was counted between two and nine times. With molecular barcodes, quantitative 5'-RACE was used to make the TCR beta libraries. TCRdb re-derived calls from the 5' RACE reads in MiXCR, one entry per CDR3 protein. The sample holds fewer than 200,000 distinct CDR3 sequences, 8.5% to 10% seen once.

The clonotype comes from a female donor with ankylosing spondylitis or in good health (not recorded which). Input material: blood, either unsorted or a sorted T cell fraction (not recorded which). The chain combines TRBV27 with TRBJ2-1; 10 bases agree with TRBD1. The CDR3 coding sequence is TGTGCCAGCCAGAGAGAGGACAGGGGGTACAATGAGCAGTTCTTC. Translation gives CASQREDRGYNEQFF.